The 2 T cell receptor beta chains below all came from one sample that was sequenced in a study of CD8 T cells in ankylosing spondylitis. Each CDR3 protein is one row after TCRdb ran MiXCR on the 5' RACE reads. The repertoire holds 200,000 to 250,000 distinct CDR3 sequences, with more than 9% as singletons. The sequenced sample consisted of blood, either unsorted or a sorted T cell fraction (not recorded which). These receptors originate from a male donor with ankylosing spondylitis or in good health (not recorded which).

This clonotype was found many times. The chain couples TRBV20-1 to TRBJ2-7; TRBD1 agrees at 9 bases. The germline V gene encodes CDR1 DFQATT and CDR2 SNEGSKA (reference sequence). J lost 3 bases, V lost 3 bases, and 21 bases had no gene match. The CDR3 length is 19 residues. For the CDR3, the DNA is TGCAGTGCTAGGGCCCTCAGACAGGGGGGCCGTGCAAACAGCTACGAGCAGTACTTC. It is translated as CSARALRQGGRANSYEQYF.

This clonotype has ten or more counts. The chain carries TRBV12-3 or TRBV12-4 and TRBJ2-3; TRBD2 aligns across 10 bases. V trimming: 5 bases; J trimming: 2 bases; junction bases outside the gene matches: 4. The CDR3 has 15 residues. DNA for the CDR3: TGTGCCAGCAGTCCTAGCGGGGGCTACACAGATACGCAGTATTTT. Amino acids: CASSPSGGYTDTQYF.